The sequence of this T cell receptor (beta chain) was determined in a study of tumor and adjacent non-tumor tissue in lung cancer. Study at large: Histology: 12 adenocarcinoma, a couple of squamous cell carcinoma, 1 small cell lung cancer. About 4.17 million productive TCRbeta reads were obtained per sample on average. Whole-study results and caveats: Shorter survival was associated with higher TCR diversity in tumors.

RNA was extracted from bulk tissue without any cell sorting. This non-tumor lung sample came from over 3 cm beyond the tumor edge. Between August and November 2014, newly diagnosed, chemotherapy-naive lung cancer patients underwent thoracic surgery in China. The CDR3 length is 15 residues. The germline V and J ends were trimmed by 6 bases and 4 bases, with 16 bases remaining between them. The germline V gene encodes CDR1 SNHLY and CDR2 FYNNEI. The sample holds a few counts of this clonotype. Its antigen remains unknown. The library came from three nested PCR rounds adapted from ARM-PCR protocols. MiXCR, run by TCRdb on the multiplex PCR reads, gives a single entry per CDR3 protein. The profile covers about 77,000 distinct CDR3 sequences, with about 80% appearing a single time and 40% taken by the ten largest.

The sequence was obtained from a man between 65 and 85 years old with non-small cell lung cancer. The J gene is TRBJ1-5, the V gene TRBV2, with D possibly matching TRBD1 (5 bases). The sample was distant non-tumor lung tissue. CDR3 amino acids: CASRGRGSPNQPQHF. Written as DNA, the CDR3 is TGTGCCAGCAGGGGGCGTGGCAGCCCAAATCAGCCCCAGCATTTT.